These 31 T cell receptor beta chains share one sample of origin, sequenced in a study of CD4+ T cells in melanoma. Sequencing was performed with immunoSEQ multiplex PCR; in TCRdb, only in-frame clones are kept and a portion is missing. The sample lists more than 8,500 clones, under 75% occurring once. Sequencing was performed on cells from a culture (not recorded whether cultured in vitro). The origin of the receptors is a human donor with melanoma.

The V call is TRBV2, the J call TRBJ2-6, with a possible D match to TRBD2 (5 bases). The CDR3 covers 13 residues. V was trimmed by 11 bases and J by 2 bases, leaving 10 bases between them. Germline V gene data show CDR1 as SNHLY and CDR2 as FYNNEI. In nucleotides, the CDR3 is TGTGCCTCCCGGGAAACTGGGGCCAACGTCCTGACTTTC. Amino acids: CASRETGANVLTF. Based on the CDR3 plus reference TRBV2 and TRBJ2-6, the full variable domain is EPEVTQTPSHQVTQMGQEVILRCVPISNHLYFYWYRQILGQKVEFLVSFYNNEISEKSEIFDDQFSVERPDGSNFTLKIRSTKLEDSAMYFCASRETGANVLTFGAGSRLTVL.

V gene TRBV6-1 combines with J gene TRBJ1-2; weak D call: TRBD1 (5 bases). Trimming took off 3 bases at V and 5 bases at J, with 22 bases between the two ends. The CDR3 runs to 17 residues. CDR1 and CDR2 (germline): MNHNS, SASEGT. Written as DNA, the CDR3 is TGTGCCAGCAGTGATGCTGCGGGAAGGGGCCTTGTTTATGGCTACACCTTC. Protein: CASSDAAGRGLVYGYTF.

The chain carries TRBV11-1 and TRBJ1-2, with TRBD1 matching 9 bases. Trimming removed 2 bases from V and 6 bases from J; junction bases left unmatched: 13. This CDR3 contains 17 residues. Germline loops: CDR1 SGHAT, CDR2 FQDESV (reference sequence). In DNA, the CDR3 is TGTGCCAGCAGCTTACCAACTTCGGGGACAGGGTTCGATGGCTACACCTTC. It specifies CASSLPTSGTGFDGYTF.

This clone showed up just a few times. The rearrangement joins TRBV10-2 to TRBJ1-4; the match to TRBD1 covers 9 bases. The CDR3 has 15 residues. The trim removed 6 bases at V and 8 bases at J, leaving 10 bases unmatched. Germline V gene sequence: CDR1 WSHSY, CDR2 SAAADI. CDR3 nucleotide sequence: TGCGCCAGCAGGCCTCTACAGGGGGCTCGGGAAAAACTGTTTTTT. The encoded protein is CASRPLQGAREKLFF.

The chain recombines TRBV6-1 with TRBJ1-5; D is unclear. Germline V CDR1 and CDR2: MNHNS, SASEGT. V was trimmed by 9 bases and J by 6 bases, leaving 12 bases between them. This CDR3 has 12 amino acids. For the CDR3, the DNA is TGTGCCAGTAACTACGCTGGTCAGCCCCAGCATTTT. The encoded protein is CASNYAGQPQHF.

In this sample, this clone turned up a few times. The V and J genes are TRBV7-3 and TRBJ2-7; perhaps TRBD2 as D (5 bases). Germline V lookup: CDR1 SGHTA, CDR2 FQGTGA. This CDR3 has 13 amino acids. V dropped 0 bases and J dropped 5 bases, with 8 bases sitting between them. The CDR3 region has the DNA TGTGCCAGCAGCTTAACCCCCGGGGACGAGCAGTACTTC. Translation gives CASSLTPGDEQYF.

The V and J genes are TRBV6-1 and TRBJ1-3; D ambiguous. CDR3 length equals 16 residues. Per the germline V gene, CDR1 is MNHNS and CDR2 is SASEGT. Deletions cut 3 bases from V and 4 bases from J, with 16 bases between. Here the CDR3 reads CASSDVITLGGNTIYF. The CDR3 DNA reads as TGTGCCAGCAGTGACGTGATAACCCTGGGGGGAAACACCATATATTTT.

This clone was counted a single time. The chain couples TRBV7-3 to TRBJ1-1; TRBD1 aligns across 8 bases. Trimming at V came to 8 bases and at J to 8 bases, leaving 13 bases not matched to a gene. Germline V gene sequence: CDR1 SGHTA, CDR2 FQGTGA. There are 14 residues in the CDR3. This CDR3 reads CASAYGQGSIEAFF. The CDR3, as DNA: TGTGCCAGCGCCTACGGACAGGGCTCCATCGAAGCTTTCTTT.

This clone turned up a few times. This chain connects TRBV2 to TRBJ2-1; unclear D gene. V lost 6 bases to trimming and J lost 0 bases, with 12 bases between them. Germline lookup yields CDR1 SNHLY and CDR2 FYNNEI. This CDR3 is built from 15 residues. CDR3 in amino acids: CASSPRADSYNEQFF. The CDR3 DNA reads TGTGCCAGCAGCCCTCGGGCTGACTCCTACAATGAGCAGTTCTTC.

This clone showed up just a few times. The chain recombines TRBV7-9 with TRBJ2-2; D unresolved. Trimming removed 5 bases at V and 4 bases at J, with 8 bases between. The CDR3 runs 13 residues. Germline loops: CDR1 SEHNR, CDR2 FQNEAQ (reference sequence). The CDR3 bases are TGTGCCAGCAGCCGGTCGGGCACCGGGGAGCTGTTTTTT. It translates to CASSRSGTGELFF.

This clone has just one count. DNA for the CDR3: TGTGCCAGCAGTTACGGGGGACAAGTACCGAATTCACCCCTCCACTTT. Its protein is CASSYGGQVPNSPLHF. V gene TRBV6-5 combines with J gene TRBJ1-6; D perhaps matches TRBD1 (6 bases). The CDR3 is 16 amino acids. In germline, CDR1 is MNHEY, CDR2 SVGAGI. Trimming pared 2 bases from V and 7 bases from J, leaving 15 bases between.

V gene TRBV6-5 combines with J gene TRBJ1-5, with D hard to call. CDR3 length equals 15 residues. Between the trimmed V and J ends, which lost 6 bases and 1 base, there was a span of 13 bases. The germline CDR1 and CDR2 sequences are MNHEY and SVGAGI. CDR3 DNA sequence: TGTGCCAGCAGCCCCTACCCAATGAGCAATCAGCCCCAGCATTTT. Its translation is CASSPYPMSNQPQHF.

This clone came up a few times. V and J are TRBV5-4 and TRBJ2-2, with a tentative D call TRBD2 (5 bases). Germline V lookup: CDR1 SGHNT, CDR2 YYREEE (reference sequence). V gave up 0 bases and J gave up 6 bases, with 6 bases separating them. The CDR3 consists of 13 residues. The CDR3 DNA sequence: TGTGCCAGCAGCTTGGGAGGGTCCGGGGAGCTGTTTTTT. Translation: CASSLGGSGELFF.

The chain employs TRBV6-1 and TRBJ2-7; 7 nucleotides match TRBD2. The CDR3 is 14 residues long. From germline, CDR1 is MNHNS and CDR2 SASEGT. J was trimmed by 7 bases and V by 5 bases; bases with no gene match: 11. For the CDR3, the DNA is TGTGCCAGCAGTAGGCGGGGCGGGGAGGGAGAGCAGTACTTC. Encoded protein: CASSRRGGEGEQYF.

The V and J genes are TRBV29-1 and TRBJ1-2, with 9 bases matching TRBD1. Germline V gives CDR1 SQVTM, CDR2 ANQGSEA. The V segment lost 4 bases and the J segment 8 bases; nucleotides outside the gene matches: 23. CDR3 size: 18 residues. The CDR3 sequence: CSVAGDQTGTGFYWGYTF. The CDR3 DNA follows: TGCAGCGTTGCGGGGGACCAAACCGGGACAGGGTTCTATTGGGGCTACACCTTC.

The genes are TRBV7-3 and TRBJ2-1, with D possibly being TRBD2 (5 bases). Germline CDR1 reads SGHTA; CDR2 reads FQGTGA. Trimming removed 1 base at V and 4 bases at J, with 8 bases between. This CDR3 has 14 residues. The CDR3 loop is CASSLIPGYNEQFF. CDR3 in DNA: TGTGCCAGCAGCTTAATCCCGGGGTACAATGAGCAGTTCTTC.

The chain uses TRBV5-6 and TRBJ1-6; TRBD1 matches 9 bases. This CDR3 is built from 15 residues. Germline CDR1 SGHDT, CDR2 YYEEEE. V shed 4 bases and J 9 bases; nucleotides not matched to a gene: 8. CDR3 region: CASSPRDRVSSPLHF. The CDR3 DNA is TGTGCCAGCAGCCCGCGGGACAGGGTGAGTTCACCCCTCCACTTT.

This clone was picked up a small number of times. V usage is TRBV9 and J usage is TRBJ2-5; D remains ambiguous. This CDR3 is 15 amino acids long. Germline V gene sequence: CDR1 SGDLS, CDR2 YYNGEE. The V gene lost 5 bases and the J gene lost 1 base, with 15 bases spanning the gap. CDR3 nucleotide sequence: TGTGCCAGCAGTGGTAGTGGGTGGGGCCAAGAGACCCAGTACTTC. Protein: CASSGSGWGQETQYF.

This rearrangement joins TRBV6-5 to TRBJ2-6; no clear D gene. V dropped 0 bases and J dropped 4 bases, with 7 bases sitting between them. The CDR3 loop spans 15 amino acids. Per the germline V gene, CDR1 is MNHEY and CDR2 is SVGAGI. In DNA form, the CDR3 reads TGTGCCAGCAGTTACTCGCTTGCCGGGGCCAACGTCCTGACTTTC. Encoded protein: CASSYSLAGANVLTF.

The chain joins TRBV19 to TRBJ1-5, with unresolved D. V lost 0 bases, J lost 4 bases, and 10 bases lay in between. The V gene's germline CDR1 is LNHDA and CDR2 SQIVND (reference sequence). This CDR3 spans 15 amino acids. CDR3 residues: CASSIDKRNNQPQHF. CDR3 bases: TGTGCCAGTAGTATAGACAAGAGAAATAATCAGCCCCAGCATTTT. Looking up the rest from reference TRBV19 and TRBJ1-5 gives the full variable domain: DGGITQSPKYLFRKEGQNVTLSCEQNLNHDAMYWYRQDPGQGLRLIYYSQIVNDFQKGDIAEGYSVSREKKESFPLTVTSAQKNPTAFYLCASSIDKRNNQPQHFGDGTRLSIL.

This chain joins TRBV6-6 and TRBJ2-2; TRBD2 matches 7 bases. The V gene end was trimmed by 2 bases and the J gene end by 5 bases; junction bases not matched to a gene: 8. Germline-derived CDR1 and CDR2 are MNHNY and SVGAGI (reference sequence). This CDR3 region has 16 residues. CDR3 nucleotides: TGTGCCAGCAGTTACAGTTCCGGAGCGGGGACCGGGGAGCTGTTTTTT. Its translation: CASSYSSGAGTGELFF.

The chain joins TRBV5-1 to TRBJ2-7; D not certain. CDR3 size: 14 residues. V was clipped by 2 bases and J by 4 bases, with 13 bases between them. Germline loops: CDR1 SGHRS, CDR2 YFSETQ. CDR3 in amino acids: CASSFEVVGYEQYF. Here the CDR3 DNA reads TGCGCCAGCAGCTTCGAGGTCGTTGGGTACGAGCAGTACTTC.

This clone was recorded only once. The DNA for the CDR3 is TGTGCCAGCAGTACAGGGAAAAATCACTACGAGCAGTACTTC. It yields the protein CASSTGKNHYEQYF. The gene calls are TRBV5-4 and TRBJ2-7; tentatively, D is TRBD1 (6 bases). V was pared by 5 bases and J by 3 bases, with 15 bases between. CDR3 length equals 14 residues. Germline-derived CDR1 and CDR2 are SGHNT and YYREEE (reference sequence). The variable domain in full, with the rest retrieved from reference TRBV5-4 and TRBJ2-7, is ETGVTQSPTHLIKTRGQQVTLRCSSQSGHNTVSWYQQALGQGPQFIFQYYREEENGRGNFPPRFSGLQFPNYSSELNVNALELDDSALYLCASSTGKNHYEQYFGPGTRLTVT.

The V gene is TRBV11-1, the J gene TRBJ2-7; D possibly corresponds to TRBD1 (6 bases). CDR1 SGHAT and CDR2 FQDESV come from the germline V gene (reference sequence). This CDR3 comprises 14 residues. V was trimmed by 5 bases and J by 4 bases, leaving 15 bases between them. CDR3: CASSRGKGWYEQYF. The CDR3 DNA sequence: TGTGCCAGCAGCAGGGGGAAGGGATGGTACGAGCAGTACTTC.

This rearrangement joins TRBV5-1 to TRBJ2-2; tentatively, D is TRBD2 (6 bases). Germline lookup yields CDR1 SGHRS and CDR2 YFSETQ. This CDR3 is built from 15 residues. Trimming removed 0 bases from V and 3 bases from J, with 9 bases in between. The CDR3 loop reads CASSLVGGYTGELFF. For the CDR3, the DNA is TGCGCCAGCAGCTTGGTTGGGGGGTACACCGGGGAGCTGTTTTTT.

DNA of the CDR3: TGTGCCAGCAGCTTCGGGGGACCCGAGACCGGGGAGCTGTTTTTT. Amino acids: CASSFGGPETGELFF. V is TRBV5-4 and J is TRBJ2-2; the D gene is possibly TRBD2 (6 bases). The germline CDR1 and CDR2 sequences are SGHNT and YYREEE (reference sequence). This CDR3 comprises 15 residues. With 2 bases removed from V and 5 bases from J, the gap between germline ends came to 13 bases.

The V call is TRBV5-1, the J call TRBJ1-6; 7 bases are a match to TRBD1. This CDR3 is 13 amino acids long. J was trimmed by 10 bases and V by 7 bases; bases with no gene match: 8. Germline loops: CDR1 SGHRS, CDR2 YFSETQ. CDR3 nucleotides: TGCGCCAGCCGGACAGGAGAAGAGTCACCCCTCCACTTT. Translated, it gives CASRTGEESPLHF. Filled out from reference TRBV5-1 and TRBJ1-6, the complete variable domain reads KAGVTQTPRYLIKTRGQQVTLSCSPISGHRSVSWYQQTPGQGLQFLFEYFSETQRNKGNFPGRFSGRQFSNSRSEMNVSTLELGDSALYLCASRTGEESPLHFGNGTRLTVT.

V and J are TRBV4-1 and TRBJ1-5; 7 bases are shared with TRBD1. The length of the CDR3 is 14 residues. Germline lookup yields CDR1 MGHRA and CDR2 YSYEKL. J was trimmed by 2 bases and V by 4 bases; bases with no gene match: 2. CDR3 sequence reads: CASSRGQGNQPQHF. The CDR3 DNA is TGCGCCAGCAGCCGAGGACAGGGCAATCAGCCCCAGCATTTT.

The sample holds a few counts of this clone. The junction and the germline gene differ at one end; a read error may be behind it. This chain uses TRBV12-5 with TRBJ1-1; D is unclear. The CDR3 has 12 residues. Looked up from germline, CDR1 is LGHNT and CDR2 is FRNRAP. The CDR3 DNA is TGTGCTAGTGGACAAAGGAACACTGACGCTTTCTTT. This codes for CASGQRNTDAFF.

The chain recombines TRBV5-1 with TRBJ2-1; D might be TRBD2 (5 bases). This CDR3 comprises 16 residues. The germline CDR1 and CDR2 sequences are SGHRS and YFSETQ. Trimming cost V 4 bases and J 0 bases, with 14 bases left between them. The CDR3 sequence is CASSPRAGSSYNEQFF. DNA of the CDR3: TGCGCCAGCAGCCCCCGGGCTGGGAGCTCCTACAATGAGCAGTTCTTC.

This clone was detected only a few times. V and J are TRBV7-9 and TRBJ1-1, with TRBD1 matching 7 bases. The CDR3 spans 14 residues. V trimming: 8 bases; J trimming: 0 bases; junction bases outside the gene matches: 6. Per germline, CDR1 SEHNR and CDR2 FQNEAQ (reference sequence). The CDR3 nucleotides are TGTGCCAGCGTTCAGGGGGGCATGAACACTGAAGCTTTCTTT. Translated, it gives CASVQGGMNTEAFF.